This T cell receptor beta chain emerged from a study of cytomegalovirus exposure and HLA in healthy donors. CDR3 length: 17 amino acids. The V end was cut by 5 bases, the J end by 4 bases, with 21 bases between. Germline V gives CDR1 SGHTA, CDR2 FQGNSA. A multiplex PCR was run with 60 Vbeta primers and 13 Jbeta primers. TCRdb's table, derived via immunoSEQ multiplex PCR, lists solely in-frame clones and lacks some. The sample records 190,000 or so clones, 80% being singletons. The table lists this clone with a few counts. Its antigen is not known. General study findings and limits: A previous analysis found most TCR beta V segments productive roughly 90% or roughly 30% of the time. In a later analysis, the majority of CMV-associated beta chains seemingly showed HLA restriction.

Source material: PBMCs. The source is a boy aged 5 to 17 in good health and CMV-seronegative. The chain is built from TRBV7-2 and TRBJ1-3; TRBD1 is a possible D gene (5 bases). The CDR3 DNA is TGTGCCAGCAGCAGGGGCGACAGCGGGAACCCCGGAAACACCATATATTTT. Encoded protein: CASSRGDSGNPGNTIYF. Based on the CDR3 plus reference TRBV7-2 and TRBJ1-3, the full variable domain is GAGVSQSPSNKVTEKGKDVELRCDPISGHTALYWYRQSLGQGLEFLIYFQGNSAPDKSGLPSDRFSAERTGGSVSTLTIQRTQQEDSAVYLCASSRGDSGNPGNTIYFGEGSWLTVV.